This T cell receptor (beta chain) was sequenced in a study of regulatory T cells in long-lasting Graves disease. The CDR3 contains 12 residues. J was trimmed by 10 bases and V by 1 base; bases with no gene match: 6. Germline-derived CDR1 and CDR2 are GTSNPN and SVGIG (reference sequence). Specified time point: persistent/refractory GD, antithyroid drugs over 5 years with positive TRAb. PBMC RNA was the source of the TCR library. Through Arm-PCR of CDR3 regions and iRepertoire HTBI primers, TCR beta libraries were built. Via MiXCR, TCRdb re-called the multiplex PCR reads, giving one row per CDR3 protein. This table has roughly 490,000 distinct CDR3 sequences, approximately 22% appearing once.

The specimen was peripheral blood mononuclear cells (PBMCs), collected when the disease was refractory, from a patient treated with antithyroid drugs. The chain joins TRBV30 to TRBJ1-2; 7 bases map to TRBD1. The TCR sequence derives from a female donor with Graves disease. The CDR3 DNA follows: TGTGCCTGGAGTGACAGGGGAGGATCCTACACCTTC. Protein product: CAWSDRGGSYTF.